This TCR beta chain was identified in a study of patients and donors after allogeneic stem cell transplantation. One entry per CDR3 protein, called by TCRdb with MiXCR from the RT-PCR reads. This sample carries 400,000 to 450,000 distinct CDR3 sequences, 15% to 20% of them seen once, and the ten largest clones take 6% to 8%. The CDR3 is 18 residues long. V lost 5 bases and J lost 4; bases outside the gene matches: 18. Germline CDR1 SGHAT, CDR2 FQDESV (reference sequence). This TCR came from a human donor who was either an allogeneic HSCT recipient or a stem cell or donor lymphocyte infusion donor (not recorded which). It is not recorded whose cells these are; they may come from a transplant donor. The sequencing sample was made of blood, either unsorted or a sorted T cell fraction (not recorded which). The chain links TRBV11-1 to TRBJ1-1; TRBD1 matches at 8 bases. The CDR3 sequence is CASSARRGLTGEGTEAFF. Here the CDR3 DNA reads TGTGCCAGCAGCGCCCGTAGAGGGCTGACAGGGGAAGGCACTGAAGCTTTCTTT. Variable domain in full (rest from reference TRBV11-1 and TRBJ1-1): EAEVAQSPRYKITEKSQAVAFWCDPISGHATLYWYRQILGQGPELLVQFQDESVVDDSQLPKDRFSAERLKGVDSTLKIQPAELGDSAMYLCASSARRGLTGEGTEAFFGQGTRLTVV.